One and the same sample provided the 19 T cell receptor beta chains below, sequenced in a study of T cells in Graves' hyperthyroidism and ophthalmopathy. Amplified TCR beta CDR3 regions derived from RNA transcripts. Primed by the HTBI set, a first-round RT-PCR was run on the TCR CDR3. In TCRdb, the multiplex PCR reads were re-called with MiXCR into one record per CDR3 protein. Of a few hundred thousand distinct CDR3 sequences listed, 14% to 15% were seen once; the top ten hold 32%. The sequencing input was blood. The receptor set was obtained from a woman in her 30s with Graves' hyperthyroidism.

The chain joins TRBV20-1 to TRBJ2-7; tentative D call: TRBD2 (5 bases). The germline V gene has CDR1 DFQATT and CDR2 SNEGSKA (reference sequence). V lost 1 base, J lost 5 bases, and 12 bases lay in between. The CDR3 loop spans 13 amino acids. CDR3 in amino acids: CSARGRAGHEQYF. The CDR3 region has the DNA TGCAGTGCTAGAGGGCGGGCTGGACACGAGCAGTACTTC.

This clonotype was seen ten or more times. This rearrangement joins TRBV5-1 to TRBJ2-7; unclear D gene. CDR3 length: 18 residues. Trimming shortened V by 0 bases and J by 0 bases, and 19 bases separated the two germline ends. The germline CDR1 and CDR2 sequences are SGHRS and YFSETQ. CDR3: CASSLGNKAYKISYEQYF. As DNA, the CDR3 is TGCGCCAGCAGCTTGGGAAACAAGGCTTACAAGATCTCCTACGAGCAGTACTTC.

This clonotype has at least ten counts. The rearrangement joins TRBV3-1 to TRBJ2-1; no definite D call. V was pared by 0 bases and J by 7 bases, with 7 bases between. CDR1 is LGHDT and CDR2 is YNNKEL in the germline V gene (reference sequence). The CDR3 extends over 13 amino acids. The CDR3 loop is CASSQETPNEQFF. CDR3 in DNA: TGTGCCAGCAGCCAAGAGACCCCTAATGAGCAGTTCTTC.

This clonotype was observed at least ten times. This chain links TRBV28 with TRBJ2-7; tentatively, D is TRBD1 (7 bases). The V gene lost 6 bases and the J gene lost 2 bases, with 14 bases spanning the gap. Germline assignment: CDR1 MDHEN and CDR2 SYDVKM. The CDR3 extends over 14 amino acids. CDR3 coding DNA: TGTGCCAGCAGCTCCCCAGGGGGGACCTACGAGCAGTACTTC. The encoded protein is CASSSPGGTYEQYF. The variable domain in full, with the rest retrieved from reference TRBV28 and TRBJ2-7, is DVKVTQSSRYLVKRTGEKVFLECVQDMDHENMFWYRQDPGLGLRLIYFSYDVKMKEKGDIPEGYSVSREKKERFSLILESASTNQTSMYLCASSSPGGTYEQYFGPGTRLTVT.

This sequence joins TRBV29-1 and TRBJ2-3, with 8 bases fitting TRBD2. The CDR3 length is 14 residues. V lost 7 bases and J lost 1; bases outside the gene matches: 7. Germline V gene lookup returns CDR1 SQVTM and CDR2 ANQGSEA. CDR3 region: CSGQLSGGTDTQYF. In nucleotides, the CDR3 is TGCAGCGGCCAACTTAGCGGGGGCACAGATACGCAGTATTTT.

This clonotype occurred many times. The chain combines TRBV20-1 with TRBJ2-7; TRBD1 agrees at 7 bases. Germline V gives CDR1 DFQATT, CDR2 SNEGSKA (reference sequence). This CDR3 spans 14 amino acids. The J segment lost 3 bases and the V segment lost 2 bases, leaving 7 bases of the junction unmatched. Here the CDR3 reads CSARPDRVDYEQYF. DNA of the CDR3: TGCAGTGCTAGACCTGACAGGGTGGACTACGAGCAGTACTTC.

This clonotype has ten or more counts. The chain carries TRBV2 and TRBJ1-1; D ambiguous. Germline V gene lookup returns CDR1 SNHLY and CDR2 FYNNEI. This CDR3 has 13 amino acids. V was trimmed by 1 base and J by 5 bases, leaving 8 bases between them. Here the CDR3 DNA reads TGTGCCAGCAGTGAAGAGGGTAGGACTGAAGCTTTCTTT. This encodes CASSEEGRTEAFF.

This rearrangement joins TRBV19 to TRBJ1-4; D is perhaps TRBD1 (5 bases). Germline assignment: CDR1 LNHDA and CDR2 SQIVND (reference sequence). Trimming took off 4 bases at V and 3 bases at J, with 12 bases between the two ends. The CDR3 extends over 15 amino acids. The CDR3 DNA sequence: TGTGCCAGTAGTAAATACAGGACATCTAATGAAAAACTGTTTTTT. It translates to CASSKYRTSNEKLFF.

The rearrangement links TRBV24-1 to TRBJ2-6, with no clear D. The CDR3 covers 15 residues. Germline V lookup: CDR1 KGHDR, CDR2 SFDVKD. Trimming took 10 bases from V and 2 from J, leaving 14 bases between them. This chain's CDR3 is CATSSRRPGANVLTF. The CDR3 DNA is TGTGCCACGTCGTCTCGACGACCTGGGGCCAACGTCCTGACTTTC.

The chain links TRBV13 to TRBJ2-7; no firm D call. Trimming removed 4 bases from V and 5 bases from J, with 24 bases in between. The germline gives CDR1 PRHDT, CDR2 FYEKMQ (reference sequence). This CDR3 region has 17 residues. In DNA form, the CDR3 reads TGTGCCAGCAGCTCGCATGAAGGCGGAACAGCCCTCGACGAGCAGTACTTC. It is translated as CASSSHEGGTALDEQYF.

This clonotype was detected only once. The V and J genes are TRBV6-9 and TRBJ2-6; 9 bases map to TRBD1. CDR1 is MNHGY, CDR2 SVAAGI, per germline. This CDR3 region has 18 residues. V lost 3 bases and J lost 4; bases outside the gene matches: 10. Here the CDR3 DNA reads TGTGCCAGCAGTTACCTGGGACAGGGATTACCAGGGGCCAACGTCCTGACTTTC. The encoded protein is CASSYLGQGLPGANVLTF.

This clonotype was found many times. The chain links TRBV20-1 to TRBJ2-3; 13 nucleotides align to TRBD2. There are 18 residues in the CDR3. Per germline, CDR1 DFQATT and CDR2 SNEGSKA (reference sequence). Trimming removed 3 bases from V and 4 bases from J; junction bases left unmatched: 13. As DNA, the CDR3 is TGCAGTGCTAGGGGGGGAACTAGCGGGAGGGCCTTCGCAGATACGCAGTATTTT. It specifies CSARGGTSGRAFADTQYF.

The V and J genes are TRBV2 and TRBJ2-2; D not certain. This CDR3 region has 14 residues. V shed 8 bases and J shed 0 bases, with 10 bases lying between them. The V gene's germline CDR1 is SNHLY and CDR2 FYNNEI. CDR3 nucleotides: TGTGCCAGCCCATCGGGTCCGAACACCGGGGAGCTGTTTTTT. Translating gives CASPSGPNTGELFF.

This clonotype was observed at least ten times. The V gene is TRBV30, the J gene TRBJ1-5; the D gene is possibly TRBD1 (6 bases). Germline V gives CDR1 GTSNPN, CDR2 SVGIG (reference sequence). V was clipped by 3 bases and J by 7 bases, with 19 bases between them. The CDR3 has 15 residues. CDR3 region: CAWRSTGTTGQPQHF. CDR3 DNA sequence: TGTGCCTGGAGATCAACAGGGACGACTGGGCAGCCCCAGCATTTT. Combining the CDR3 with reference TRBV30 and TRBJ1-5 gives the whole variable domain SQTIHQWPATLVQPVGSPLSLECTVEGTSNPNLYWYRQAAGRGLQLLFYSVGIGQISSEVPQNLSASRPQDRQFILSSKKLLLSDSGFYLCAWRSTGTTGQPQHFGDGTRLSIL.

There are many counts of this clonotype. The J gene is TRBJ2-3, the V gene TRBV14; TRBD2 matches 10 bases. V shed 0 bases, J shed 5 bases, and the junction held 8 bases outside the gene matches. CDR3 length: 17 residues. Germline CDR1 and CDR2: SGHDN and FVKESK. Here the CDR3 reads CASSQDGLAALVDTQYF. CDR3 bases: TGTGCCAGCAGCCAAGATGGACTAGCGGCTCTGGTAGATACGCAGTATTTT.

V gene TRBV5-4 combines with J gene TRBJ2-3, with 8 bases matching TRBD2. The CDR3 extends over 15 amino acids. Trimming removed 4 bases from V and 4 bases from J; junction bases left unmatched: 8. Germline V gene data show CDR1 as SGHNT and CDR2 as YYREEE (reference sequence). The CDR3 reads CASSNKAGASDTQYF. CDR3 in DNA: TGTGCCAGCAGCAATAAAGCGGGAGCCTCAGATACGCAGTATTTT.

The sample holds many counts of this clonotype. The chain couples TRBV2 to TRBJ2-7, with D possibly being TRBD1 or TRBD2 (5 bases each). Germline lookup yields CDR1 SNHLY and CDR2 FYNNEI. Trimming pared 2 bases from V and 0 bases from J, leaving 14 bases between. The CDR3 length is 16 residues. The CDR3 loop reads CASSELGTPSSYEQYF. Written as DNA, the CDR3 is TGTGCCAGCAGTGAACTCGGGACCCCGAGCTCCTACGAGCAGTACTTC.

This clonotype was counted between two and nine times. The chain employs TRBV6-1 and TRBJ2-1, with D unclear. The CDR3 sequence is 14 residues long. Per the germline V gene, CDR1 is MNHNS and CDR2 is SASEGT. The V gene lost 3 bases and the J gene lost 9 bases, with 15 bases spanning the gap. CDR3 amino acids: CASSDSYPSSEQFF. The CDR3 bases are TGTGCCAGCAGTGACTCGTATCCGAGCAGTGAGCAGTTCTTC.

The J gene is TRBJ1-5, the V gene TRBV28, with D unresolved. The V end lost 2 bases, the J end lost 4 bases, and 6 bases lay between the germline ends. Per the germline V gene, CDR1 is MDHEN and CDR2 is SYDVKM. This CDR3 has 13 amino acids. In nucleotides, the CDR3 is TGTGCCAGCAGTTTACCACTAAATCAGCCCCAGCATTTT. This gives the protein CASSLPLNQPQHF.